These 6 T cell receptor beta chains came from one sample sequenced in a study of blood T cell repertoires in COVID-19 (dated by TCRdb to 2020 to 2022). Receptor libraries were prepared by the immunoSEQ multiplex PCR assay. TCRdb mirrors the immuneACCESS table, restricted to in-frame sequences. Some clones are absent from its copies; in checked studies, under half trace to an unresolved V gene, and the reason for the others is unknown. The sample table lists more than 150,000 clones, around four fifths of them with a count of one. The ten most abundant clones make up about 4.8% of the sample. The sample consisted of peripheral blood. These TCRs come from a woman in her 30s with acute or convalescent COVID-19.

This clone was recorded only once. This chain joins TRBV24-1 and TRBJ2-7; 9 positions match TRBD1. The CDR3 is made up of 15 amino acids. Germline loops: CDR1 KGHDR, CDR2 SFDVKD. V shed 2 bases and J 5 bases; nucleotides not matched to a gene: 6. The CDR3 DNA reads as TGTGCCACCAGTGATTCTGGACAGGGGAAAGACGAGCAGTACTTC. This codes for CATSDSGQGKDEQYF.

The gene calls are TRBV28 and TRBJ2-3; D remains ambiguous. This CDR3 spans 13 amino acids. The ends were cut back, 3 bases at V and 3 bases at J, with 7 bases in the middle. The germline CDR1 and CDR2 sequences are MDHEN and SYDVKM. CDR3 residues: CASSFRMTDTQYF. Here the CDR3 DNA reads TGTGCCAGCAGTTTTCGTATGACAGATACGCAGTATTTT.

The chain couples TRBV29-1 to TRBJ1-2; D gene unclear. Per germline, CDR1 SQVTM and CDR2 ANQGSEA. V was shortened by 7 bases and J by 8 bases, with 20 bases between the two germline ends. CDR3 length: 13 amino acids. The CDR3 reads CSAPTGSGWGYTF. The CDR3 bases are TGCAGCGCACCTACGGGGTCGGGGTGGGGCTACACCTTC.

CDR3 sequence: CASSLSTSGANVLTF. DNA for the CDR3: TGCGCCAGCAGCTTGAGCACCTCTGGGGCCAACGTCCTGACTTTC. This chain uses TRBV5-1 with TRBJ2-6; D call uncertain. The CDR3 length is 15 residues. Trimming took 1 base from V and 0 from J, leaving 5 bases between them. Germline-derived CDR1 and CDR2 are SGHRS and YFSETQ.

This sequence joins TRBV30 and TRBJ2-3; TRBD2 aligns across 8 bases. Germline V CDR1 and CDR2: GTSNPN, SVGIG (reference sequence). V lost 2 bases to trimming and J lost 8 bases; unmatched junction nucleotides: 6. The CDR3 is 13 residues long. CDR3 loop: CAWSREGLGTQYF. In DNA form, the CDR3 reads TGTGCCTGGAGTCGGGAGGGCCTAGGTACGCAGTATTTT.

This chain joins TRBV27 and TRBJ2-3; no reliable D call. The CDR3 has 12 residues. Germline V lookup: CDR1 MNHEY, CDR2 SMNVEV (reference sequence). V dropped 8 bases and J dropped 2 bases, with 8 bases sitting between them. CDR3 nucleotide sequence: TGTGCCAGCGGGCACCTCACAGATACGCAGTATTTT. It is translated as CASGHLTDTQYF.